The 23 T cell receptor beta chains below all came from one sample that was sequenced in a study of cytomegalovirus exposure and HLA in healthy donors. It was with 60 Vbeta and 13 Jbeta primers that the PCR ran. Method: immunoSEQ multiplex PCR; TCRdb's copy keeps in-frame clones and lacks some. The sample includes about 170,000 clones, roughly 80% of them seen just once. Sequencing was carried out using PBMCs. Receptors were obtained from a woman younger than 35 in good health and CMV-seronegative.

The chain is built from TRBV4-1 and TRBJ2-5, with 10 bases matching TRBD2. The assigned J gene may be wrong: the sequence end matches TRBJ2-7 better. This CDR3 spans 15 amino acids. Per the germline V gene, CDR1 is MGHRA and CDR2 is YSYEKL. The chain's CDR3 is CASSPGTSESYEQYF. In DNA, the CDR3 is TGCGCCAGCAGCCCTGGGACTAGCGAATCCTACGAGCAGTACTTC.

The chain carries TRBV27 and TRBJ2-1; a possible D gene is TRBD2 (6 bases). The V end lost 5 bases, the J end lost 10 bases, and 18 bases lay between the germline ends. The CDR3 has 14 amino acids. Germline CDR1 and CDR2: MNHEY and SMNVEV (reference sequence). The DNA of the CDR3 is TGTGCCAGCAGTCCAGGGACTCCCCTTAGGGAGCAGTTCTTC. Translation: CASSPGTPLREQFF.

This sequence joins TRBV10-2 and TRBJ2-5; 11 bases are a match to TRBD2. Per the germline V gene, CDR1 is WSHSY and CDR2 is SAAADI. V dropped 6 bases and J dropped 0; count of bases not matched to a gene: 18. This CDR3 is 20 amino acids long. The CDR3 protein is CASRGGLGSGRAFHQETQYF. The CDR3 bases are TGCGCCAGCAGGGGTGGGTTGGGTAGCGGGAGGGCCTTTCACCAAGAGACCCAGTACTTC.

The gene calls are TRBV29-1 and TRBJ1-1; D is possibly TRBD1 (6 bases). Trimming left V 0 bases short and J 3 bases short, with 14 bases between. The CDR3 spans 15 residues. Germline CDR1 is SQVTM and CDR2 is ANQGSEA. The CDR3 DNA reads TGCAGCGTTGAAGAGGTTTACAGGGAAGACACTGAAGCTTTCTTT. This gives the protein CSVEEVYREDTEAFF.

The chain joins TRBV5-1 to TRBJ2-7; no firm D call. The germline CDR1 and CDR2 sequences are SGHRS and YFSETQ. V was trimmed by 4 bases and J by 2 bases, leaving 10 bases between them. This CDR3 region has 13 residues. CDR3 sequence: CASSPSETYEQYF. CDR3 bases: TGCGCCAGCAGCCCCAGCGAGACCTACGAGCAGTACTTC.

A word on this clone: Different DNA sequences within this sample yield the same CDR3. This chain joins TRBV27 and TRBJ2-7, with 10 bases that match TRBD2. CDR1 and CDR2 from the germline V gene are MNHEY and SMNVEV (reference sequence). The CDR3 is made up of 13 amino acids. Trimming took 5 bases from V and 3 from J; bases not matched to a gene: 1. The CDR3: CASSPSGSYEQYF. The CDR3 nucleotides are TGTGCCAGCAGTCCTAGCGGGAGCTACGAGCAGTACTTC.

CDR3 in DNA: TGTGCCAGCAGTCCCCGTATAGGTAGGAGGGGCGCAGATACGCAGTATTTT. The encoded protein is CASSPRIGRRGADTQYF. V is TRBV27 and J is TRBJ2-3; D might be TRBD2 (6 bases). The CDR3 spans 17 residues. Germline lookup yields CDR1 MNHEY and CDR2 SMNVEV (reference sequence). V was cut by 5 bases and J by 4 bases, with 22 bases left in between.

The chain joins TRBV5-4 to TRBJ2-5; 9 bases align to TRBD2. CDR3 length: 14 residues. CDR1 is SGHNT, CDR2 YYREEE, per germline (reference sequence). V lost 4 bases to trimming and J lost 5 bases; unmatched junction nucleotides: 6. The CDR3: CASSRSGSWETQYF. The CDR3 region has the DNA TGTGCCAGCAGCCGTAGCGGGAGTTGGGAGACCCAGTACTTC.

This clone was found a few times. The V call is TRBV4-3, the J call TRBJ1-1; 8 nucleotides match TRBD1. Per germline, CDR1 LGHNA and CDR2 YSLEER. The CDR3 covers 15 residues. V gave up 1 base and J gave up 3 bases; unmatched junction bases: 4. CDR3 sequence (DNA): TGCGCCAGCAGCCAAGCTTCCAGGGGGCACACTGAAGCTTTCTTT. Its protein is CASSQASRGHTEAFF.

The chain employs TRBV28 and TRBJ2-1, with a possible D match to TRBD1 (6 bases). The CDR3 covers 14 residues. Germline V gene sequence: CDR1 MDHEN, CDR2 SYDVKM. Between the trimmed V and J ends, which lost 5 bases and 3 bases, there was a span of 11 bases. The CDR3 DNA reads TGTGCCAGCAGTGAGACAGGAAACTACAATGAGCAGTTCTTC. Encoded protein: CASSETGNYNEQFF. Full variable domain (rest looked up from reference TRBV28 and TRBJ2-1): DVKVTQSSRYLVKRTGEKVFLECVQDMDHENMFWYRQDPGLGLRLIYFSYDVKMKEKGDIPEGYSVSREKKERFSLILESASTNQTSMYLCASSETGNYNEQFFGPGTRLTVL.

V usage is TRBV7-9 and J usage is TRBJ2-7; TRBD2 matches at 7 bases. After removal of 8 bases from V and 0 bases from J, the junction contained 10 bases not matched to a gene. Per germline, CDR1 SEHNR and CDR2 FQNEAQ (reference sequence). The CDR3 loop spans 15 amino acids. As DNA, the CDR3 is TGTGCCAGCTCCTTAGCAGCGGGGCTCTCCTACGAGCAGTACTTC. Translating gives CASSLAAGLSYEQYF.

The chain is built from TRBV6-5 and TRBJ2-7; 9 bases agree with TRBD2. Losses at the gene ends were 5 bases for V and 7 bases for J; bases not matched to a gene: 9. CDR1 and CDR2 (germline): MNHEY, SVGAGI. This CDR3 spans 14 amino acids. The CDR3 DNA follows: TGTGCCAGCAGTCCAGGTAGCGGGAGTGAAGAGCAGTACTTC. Amino acid sequence: CASSPGSGSEEQYF.

The chain links TRBV11-3 to TRBJ2-7, with 7 bases that match TRBD1. The length of the CDR3 is 14 residues. After removal of 5 bases from V and 3 bases from J, the junction contained 7 bases not matched to a gene. Germline V CDR1 and CDR2: SGHNT, YENEEA. Here the CDR3 reads CASSIRQGYYEQYF. The CDR3 DNA is TGTGCCAGCAGCATCCGACAGGGATACTACGAGCAGTACTTC.

The chain links TRBV11-2 to TRBJ2-7, with 7 bases aligning to TRBD1. Looked up from germline, CDR1 is SGHAT and CDR2 is FQNNGV. The CDR3 runs to 14 residues. J lost 2 bases, V lost 5 bases, and 6 bases had no gene match. The CDR3 reads CASSRRTGAYEQYF. In nucleotides, the CDR3 is TGTGCCAGCAGCCGACGGACAGGCGCCTACGAGCAGTACTTC.

CDR3 region: CASSQVQGAYSNQPQHF. DNA for the CDR3: TGCGCCAGCAGCCAAGTCCAGGGGGCATATAGCAATCAGCCCCAGCATTTT. V usage is TRBV4-1 and J usage is TRBJ1-5; TRBD1 agrees at 8 bases. Per germline, CDR1 MGHRA and CDR2 YSYEKL. This CDR3 is built from 17 residues. The ends lost 1 base at V and 0 bases at J; junction bases unmatched: 5.

The chain is built from TRBV15 and TRBJ1-5; 8 positions agree with TRBD1. CDR1 and CDR2 (germline): LNHNV, YYDKDF (reference sequence). With 2 bases clipped from V and 6 bases from J, the junction kept 6 bases outside the gene matches. This CDR3 spans 15 amino acids. The CDR3 loop is CATSRKGQVSQPQHF. CDR3 DNA sequence: TGTGCCACCAGCAGAAAGGGACAGGTGTCTCAGCCCCAGCATTTT.

The chain employs TRBV28 and TRBJ2-3, with D maybe TRBD1 (5 bases). This CDR3 has 14 residues. V was pared by 8 bases and J by 5 bases, with 17 bases between. Germline V gives CDR1 MDHEN, CDR2 SYDVKM. The DNA of the CDR3 is TGTGCCAGCGAGCAGGGTGGTGGTGGAGATACGCAGTATTTT. It specifies CASEQGGGGDTQYF.

This clone has just one count. The V gene is TRBV9, the J gene TRBJ2-1; 10 bases match TRBD2. The germline CDR1 and CDR2 sequences are SGDLS and YYNGEE. CDR3 length: 17 amino acids. V gave up 0 bases and J gave up 7 bases; unmatched junction bases: 10. CDR3 sequence: CASSVDGAGGPRNEQFF. The DNA of the CDR3 is TGTGCCAGCAGCGTAGATGGAGCGGGAGGGCCGAGGAATGAGCAGTTCTTC.

The V and J genes are TRBV10-3 and TRBJ2-7, with D possibly matching TRBD1 (7 bases). Germline values: CDR1 ENHRY, CDR2 SYGVKD. Trimming shortened V by 5 bases and J by 6 bases, and 17 bases separated the two germline ends. The CDR3 loop spans 14 amino acids. CDR3 bases: TGTGCCATCAGTAAGACGGAGGGGGCCATCGAGCAGTACTTC. Its translation is CAISKTEGAIEQYF.

This sequence joins TRBV28 and TRBJ2-5; 10 bases map to TRBD2. Trimming removed 0 bases from V and 5 bases from J; junction bases left unmatched: 12. There are 18 residues in the CDR3. Per germline, CDR1 MDHEN and CDR2 SYDVKM. DNA for the CDR3: TGTGCCAGCAGTTTATGGGGTTTAGAGGGACTAGCGACCGAGACCCAGTACTTC. This encodes CASSLWGLEGLATETQYF.

CDR3 residues: CASSLLEGSYGYTF. In DNA form, the CDR3 reads TGTGCCAGCAGCTTATTGGAGGGGAGTTATGGCTACACCTTC. This chain joins TRBV7-8 and TRBJ1-2, with a possible D match to TRBD1 (5 bases). This CDR3 is 14 amino acids long. CDR1 is SGHVS, CDR2 FQNEAQ, per germline. Trimming took 2 bases from V and 5 from J, leaving 12 bases between them.

The chain is built from TRBV10-3 and TRBJ2-6, with D possibly being TRBD1 (6 bases). CDR3 length: 15 amino acids. V was pared by 4 bases and J by 1 base, with 8 bases between. Germline CDR1 and CDR2: ENHRY and SYGVKD. CDR3 residues: CAISGTGSGANVLTF. The CDR3, as DNA: TGTGCCATCAGTGGTACAGGGTCTGGGGCCAACGTCCTGACTTTC.

V is TRBV12-5 and J is TRBJ2-1; the match to TRBD2 covers 9 bases. With 6 bases clipped from V and 10 bases from J, the junction kept 16 bases outside the gene matches. There are 16 residues in the CDR3. The germline V gene encodes CDR1 LGHNT and CDR2 FRNRAP. The CDR3 here is CASGPGRFGLAGEQFF. CDR3 bases: TGTGCTAGTGGACCCGGCAGGTTTGGTCTAGCGGGAGAGCAGTTCTTC.